Following are 3 T cell receptor beta chains from one sample sequenced in a study of cytomegalovirus exposure and HLA in healthy donors. PCR involved 60 Vbeta and 13 Jbeta primers. TCRdb's copy holds only in-frame clones and misses some; the assay was immunoSEQ multiplex PCR. The sample includes under 200,000 clones, roughly four fifths of them seen just once. The source material was PBMCs. All receptors derive from a man aged 18 to 30 in good health and CMV-seronegative.

This clone was seen a single time. The chain links TRBV15 to TRBJ1-2, with TRBD1 matching 12 bases. V was clipped by 3 bases and J by 6 bases; unmatched bases: 8. CDR1 is LNHNV and CDR2 is YYDKDF in the germline V gene (reference sequence). The CDR3 covers 16 residues. For the CDR3, the DNA is TGTGCCACCAGCAGCCCGGGACAGGGGGCGCAGAATGGCTACACCTTC. Translating gives CATSSPGQGAQNGYTF.

The rearrangement uses TRBV2 and TRBJ1-4; 8 nucleotides line up with TRBD1. The CDR3 contains 15 residues. Germline V gene sequence: CDR1 SNHLY, CDR2 FYNNEI. The J segment lost 4 bases and the V segment lost 4 bases, leaving 5 bases of the junction unmatched. CDR3 residues: CASSGQGAVNEKLFF. The CDR3 nucleotides read TGTGCCAGCAGTGGGCAGGGGGCTGTTAATGAAAAACTGTTTTTT.

The chain joins TRBV10-3 to TRBJ1-2, with 8 bases identical to TRBD1. V lost 11 bases, J lost 9 bases, and 11 bases stayed unmatched. CDR1 ENHRY and CDR2 SYGVKD come from the germline V gene. The CDR3 totals 12 residues. CDR3 bases: TGTGCCCTGGGGGCAGGGGGCAATAGCTACACCTTC. It encodes CALGAGGNSYTF.